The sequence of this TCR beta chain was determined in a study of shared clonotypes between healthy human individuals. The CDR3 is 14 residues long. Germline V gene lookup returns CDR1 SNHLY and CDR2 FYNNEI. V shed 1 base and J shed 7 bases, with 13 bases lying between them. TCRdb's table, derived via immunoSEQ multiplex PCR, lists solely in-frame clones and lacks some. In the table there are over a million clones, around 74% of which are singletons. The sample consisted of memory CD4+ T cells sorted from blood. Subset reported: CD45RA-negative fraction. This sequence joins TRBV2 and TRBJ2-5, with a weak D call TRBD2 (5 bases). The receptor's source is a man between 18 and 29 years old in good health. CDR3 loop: CASSEGLATRTQYF. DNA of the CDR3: TGTGCCAGCAGTGAAGGGCTAGCCACCCGGACCCAGTACTTC.